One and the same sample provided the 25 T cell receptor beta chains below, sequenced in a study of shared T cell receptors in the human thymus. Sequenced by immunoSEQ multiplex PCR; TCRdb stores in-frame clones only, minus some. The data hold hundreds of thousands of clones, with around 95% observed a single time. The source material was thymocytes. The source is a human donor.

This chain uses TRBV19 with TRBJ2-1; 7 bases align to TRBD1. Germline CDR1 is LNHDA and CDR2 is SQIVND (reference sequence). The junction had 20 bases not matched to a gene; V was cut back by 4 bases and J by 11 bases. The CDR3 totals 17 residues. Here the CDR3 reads CASSTTYRGEPGVQQFF. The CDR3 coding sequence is TGTGCCAGTAGTACGACCTACAGGGGTGAGCCCGGAGTTCAGCAGTTCTTC. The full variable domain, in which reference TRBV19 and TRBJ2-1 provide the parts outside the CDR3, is DGGITQSPKYLFRKEGQNVTLSCEQNLNHDAMYWYRQDPGQGLRLIYYSQIVNDFQKGDIAEGYSVSREKKESFPLTVTSAQKNPTAFYLCASSTTYRGEPGVQQFFGPGTRLTVL.

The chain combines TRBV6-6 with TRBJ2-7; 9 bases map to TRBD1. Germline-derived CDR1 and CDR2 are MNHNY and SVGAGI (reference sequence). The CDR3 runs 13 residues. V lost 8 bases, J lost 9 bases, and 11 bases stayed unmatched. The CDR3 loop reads CASLGTGRMLQYF. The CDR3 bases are TGTGCCAGCCTAGGGACAGGGAGGATGTTGCAGTACTTC.

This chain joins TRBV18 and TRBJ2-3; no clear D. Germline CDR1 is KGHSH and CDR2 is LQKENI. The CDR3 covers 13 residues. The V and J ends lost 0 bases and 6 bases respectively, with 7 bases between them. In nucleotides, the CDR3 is TGTGCCAGCTCACCACCAATGGCGGATACGCAGTATTTT. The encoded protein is CASSPPMADTQYF.

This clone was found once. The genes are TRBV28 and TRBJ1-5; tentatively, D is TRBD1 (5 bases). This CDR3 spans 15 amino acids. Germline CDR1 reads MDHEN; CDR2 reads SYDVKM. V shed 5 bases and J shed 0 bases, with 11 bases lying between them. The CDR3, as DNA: TGTGCCAGCAGTGCCCCAGGGAGTAGCAATCAGCCCCAGCATTTT. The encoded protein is CASSAPGSSNQPQHF.

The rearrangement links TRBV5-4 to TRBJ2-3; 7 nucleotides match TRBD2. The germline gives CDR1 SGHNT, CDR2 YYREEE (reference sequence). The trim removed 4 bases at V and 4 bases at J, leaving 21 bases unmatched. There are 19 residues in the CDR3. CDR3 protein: CASSRNRDRAGVVSDTQYF. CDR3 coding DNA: TGTGCCAGCAGCCGGAATCGGGACCGGGCGGGAGTCGTTTCAGATACGCAGTATTTT.

The CDR3 loop reads CASSSRWERETIHEQYF. The CDR3 nucleotides read TGTGCCAGCAGTTCCCGTTGGGAGCGGGAGACTATCCACGAGCAGTACTTC. The chain links TRBV27 to TRBJ2-7, with 8 positions matching TRBD2. The CDR3 consists of 17 residues. V dropped 4 bases and J dropped 5; count of bases not matched to a gene: 16. Looked up from germline, CDR1 is MNHEY and CDR2 is SMNVEV (reference sequence).

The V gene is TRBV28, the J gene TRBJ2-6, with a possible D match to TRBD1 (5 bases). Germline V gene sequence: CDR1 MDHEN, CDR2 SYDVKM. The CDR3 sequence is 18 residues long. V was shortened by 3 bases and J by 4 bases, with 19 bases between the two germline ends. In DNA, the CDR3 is TGTGCCAGCAGTTTTCCCTCCTTCAGGGTGGCCGGGGCCAACGTCCTGACTTTC. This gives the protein CASSFPSFRVAGANVLTF.

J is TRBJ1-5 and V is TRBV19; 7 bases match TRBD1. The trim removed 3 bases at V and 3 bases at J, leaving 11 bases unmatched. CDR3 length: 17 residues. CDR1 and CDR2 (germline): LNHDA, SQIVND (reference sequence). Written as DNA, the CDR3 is TGTGCCAGTAGTATTCCACTACGACAGGGACTCAATCAGCCCCAGCATTTT. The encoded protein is CASSIPLRQGLNQPQHF.

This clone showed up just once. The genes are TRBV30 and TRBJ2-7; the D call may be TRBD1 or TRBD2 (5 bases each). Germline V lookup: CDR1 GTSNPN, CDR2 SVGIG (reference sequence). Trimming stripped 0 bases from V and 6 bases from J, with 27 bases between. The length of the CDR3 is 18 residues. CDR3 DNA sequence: TGTGCCTGGAGTGTACCTGGGGCCGGTCCTCAGGCACGGGGCGAGCAGTACTTC. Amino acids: CAWSVPGAGPQARGEQYF.

In DNA, the CDR3 is TGTGCCAGCAGTGACTCGACTAGCGGCCACAATGAGCAGTTCTTC. Translation gives CASSDSTSGHNEQFF. The chain combines TRBV6-4 with TRBJ2-1; 9 nucleotides match TRBD2. In germline, CDR1 is MRHNA, CDR2 SNTAGT. The CDR3 is 15 amino acids. V dropped 0 bases and J dropped 5; count of bases not matched to a gene: 2.

For the CDR3, the DNA is TGTGCCAGCAGCCCGGAAATGGGTTGGGGGAGCAATCAGCCCCAGCATTTT. Residues: CASSPEMGWGSNQPQHF. J is TRBJ1-5 and V is TRBV5-8, with D possibly being TRBD1 (5 bases). Germline loops: CDR1 SGHTS, CDR2 YDEGEE. The CDR3 consists of 17 residues. V gave up 4 bases and J gave up 1 base, with 18 bases separating them.

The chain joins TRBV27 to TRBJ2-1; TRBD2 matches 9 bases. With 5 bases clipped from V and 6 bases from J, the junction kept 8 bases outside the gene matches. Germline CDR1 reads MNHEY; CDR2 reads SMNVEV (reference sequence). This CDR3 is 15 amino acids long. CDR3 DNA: TGTGCCAGCAGTACCTTAGCGGGGGCTGGCAATGAGCAGTTCTTC. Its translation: CASSTLAGAGNEQFF.

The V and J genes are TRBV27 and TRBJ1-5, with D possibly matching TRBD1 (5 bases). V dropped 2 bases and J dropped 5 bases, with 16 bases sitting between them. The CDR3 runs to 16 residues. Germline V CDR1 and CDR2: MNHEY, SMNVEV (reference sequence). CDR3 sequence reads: CASSLLGVVGDQPQHF. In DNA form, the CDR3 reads TGTGCCAGCAGTTTACTAGGGGTTGTAGGTGATCAGCCCCAGCATTTT.

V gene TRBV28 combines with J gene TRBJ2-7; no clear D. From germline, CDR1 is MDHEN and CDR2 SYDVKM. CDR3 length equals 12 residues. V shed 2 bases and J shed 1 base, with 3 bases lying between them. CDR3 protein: CASSLKSYEQYF. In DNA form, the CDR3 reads TGTGCCAGCAGTTTAAAGTCCTACGAGCAGTACTTC.

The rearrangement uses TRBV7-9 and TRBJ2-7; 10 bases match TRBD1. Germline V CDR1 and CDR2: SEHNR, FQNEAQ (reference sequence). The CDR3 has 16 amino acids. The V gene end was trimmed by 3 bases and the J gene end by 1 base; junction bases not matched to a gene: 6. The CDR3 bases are TGTGCCAGCAGCTTTGGGACAGGGGTTTTATCCTACGAGCAGTACTTC. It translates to CASSFGTGVLSYEQYF. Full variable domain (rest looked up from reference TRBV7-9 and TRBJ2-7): DTGVSQNPRHKITKRGQNVTFRCDPISEHNRLYWYRQTLGQGPEFLTYFQNEAQLEKSRLLSDRFSAERPKGSFSTLEIQRTEQGDSAMYLCASSFGTGVLSYEQYFGPGTRLTVT.

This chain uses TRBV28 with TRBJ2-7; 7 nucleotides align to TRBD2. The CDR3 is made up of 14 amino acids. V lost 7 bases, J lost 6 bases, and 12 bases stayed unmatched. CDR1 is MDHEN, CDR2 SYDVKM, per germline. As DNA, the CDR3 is TGTGCCAGCACCCCAAACCGCTCGGGGGGCGAGCAGTACTTC. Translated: CASTPNRSGGEQYF. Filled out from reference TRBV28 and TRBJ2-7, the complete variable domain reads DVKVTQSSRYLVKRTGEKVFLECVQDMDHENMFWYRQDPGLGLRLIYFSYDVKMKEKGDIPEGYSVSREKKERFSLILESASTNQTSMYLCASTPNRSGGEQYFGPGTRLTVT.

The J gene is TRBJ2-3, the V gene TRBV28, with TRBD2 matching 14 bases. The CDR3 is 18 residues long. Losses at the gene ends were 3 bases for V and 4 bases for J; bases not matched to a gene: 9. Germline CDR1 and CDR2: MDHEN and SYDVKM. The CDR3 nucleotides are TGTGCCAGCAGTTTCCCGCCGCCGGGACTAGCGGGAGCAGATACGCAGTATTTT. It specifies CASSFPPPGLAGADTQYF. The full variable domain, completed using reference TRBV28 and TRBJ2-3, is DVKVTQSSRYLVKRTGEKVFLECVQDMDHENMFWYRQDPGLGLRLIYFSYDVKMKEKGDIPEGYSVSREKKERFSLILESASTNQTSMYLCASSFPPPGLAGADTQYFGPGTRLTVL.

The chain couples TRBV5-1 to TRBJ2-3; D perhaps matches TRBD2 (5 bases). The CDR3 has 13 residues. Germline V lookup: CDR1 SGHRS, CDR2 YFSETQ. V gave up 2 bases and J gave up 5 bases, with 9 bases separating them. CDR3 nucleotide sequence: TGCGCCAGCAGCTTCTCCGGGGAAGATACGCAGTATTTT. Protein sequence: CASSFSGEDTQYF.

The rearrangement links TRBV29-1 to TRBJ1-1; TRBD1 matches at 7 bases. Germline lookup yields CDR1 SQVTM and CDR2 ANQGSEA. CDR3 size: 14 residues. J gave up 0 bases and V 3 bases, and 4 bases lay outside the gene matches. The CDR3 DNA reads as TGCAGCGTTGACGCGGGACAGTTGAACACTGAAGCTTTCTTT. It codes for CSVDAGQLNTEAFF. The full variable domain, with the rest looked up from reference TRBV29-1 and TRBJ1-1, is SAVISQKPSRDICQRGTSLTIQCQVDSQVTMMFWYRQQPGQSLTLIATANQGSEATYESGFVIDKFPISRPNLTFSTLTVSNMSPEDSSIYLCSVDAGQLNTEAFFGQGTRLTVV.

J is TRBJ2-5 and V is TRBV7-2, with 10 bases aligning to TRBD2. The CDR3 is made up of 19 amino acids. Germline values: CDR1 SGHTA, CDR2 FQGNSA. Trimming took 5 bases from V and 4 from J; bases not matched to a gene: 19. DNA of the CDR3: TGTGCCAGCAGCCCCGCGACTAGCGGGTTCCTTCACCCACCAGAGACCCAGTACTTC. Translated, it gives CASSPATSGFLHPPETQYF.

CDR3 sequence reads: CASRQGLGLSDTQYF. DNA for the CDR3: TGTGCCAGCAGGCAGGGATTGGGGCTCTCAGATACGCAGTATTTT. The gene calls are TRBV27 and TRBJ2-3; the D gene is possibly TRBD1 (5 bases). CDR1 MNHEY and CDR2 SMNVEV come from the germline V gene (reference sequence). This CDR3 is 15 amino acids long. V lost 6 bases and J 4 bases, leaving 17 bases between the germline ends.

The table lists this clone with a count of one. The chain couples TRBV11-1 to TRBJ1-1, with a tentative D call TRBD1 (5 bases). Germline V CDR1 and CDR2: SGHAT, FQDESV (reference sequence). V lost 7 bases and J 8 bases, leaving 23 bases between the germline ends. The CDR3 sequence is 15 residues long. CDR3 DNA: TGTGCCAGCACCCCACCGGGGCGAGGATACCCCGAAGCTTTCTTT. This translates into CASTPPGRGYPEAFF.

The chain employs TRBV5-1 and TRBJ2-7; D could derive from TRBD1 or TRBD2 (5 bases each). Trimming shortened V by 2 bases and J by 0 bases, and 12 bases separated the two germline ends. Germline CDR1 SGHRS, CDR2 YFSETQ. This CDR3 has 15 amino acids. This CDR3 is CASSFGTALSYEQYF. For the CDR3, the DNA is TGCGCCAGCAGCTTCGGGACGGCCCTCTCCTACGAGCAGTACTTC.

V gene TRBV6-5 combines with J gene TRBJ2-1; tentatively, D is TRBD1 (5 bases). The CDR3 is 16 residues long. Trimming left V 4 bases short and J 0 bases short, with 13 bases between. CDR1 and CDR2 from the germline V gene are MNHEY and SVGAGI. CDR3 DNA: TGTGCCAGCAGTTCCTCCGAGACAGACTCCTACAATGAGCAGTTCTTC. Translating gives CASSSSETDSYNEQFF.

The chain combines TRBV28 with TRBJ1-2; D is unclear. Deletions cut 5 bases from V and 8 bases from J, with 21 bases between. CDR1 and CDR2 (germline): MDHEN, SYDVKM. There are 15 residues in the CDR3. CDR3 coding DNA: TGTGCCAGCAGTCCCTACGAGTCGCATCCGAAAGGCTACACCTTC. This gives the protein CASSPYESHPKGYTF.